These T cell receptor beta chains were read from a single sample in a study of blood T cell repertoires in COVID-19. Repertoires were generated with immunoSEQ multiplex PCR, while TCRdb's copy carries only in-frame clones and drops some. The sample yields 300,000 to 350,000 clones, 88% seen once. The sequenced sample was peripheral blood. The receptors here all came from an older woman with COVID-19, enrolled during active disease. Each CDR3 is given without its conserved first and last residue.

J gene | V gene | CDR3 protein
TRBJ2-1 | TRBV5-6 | ASTLIQAGLPHEQF
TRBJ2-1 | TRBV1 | TSSRGKNEQF
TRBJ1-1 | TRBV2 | ASSDRQGGSTEAF
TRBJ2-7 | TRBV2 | ASSEGTSSSYEQY
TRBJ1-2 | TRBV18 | ASSPSTEYYGYT
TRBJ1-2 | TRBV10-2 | ASTGSFLAPYT
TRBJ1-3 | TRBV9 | ASSVTGGSGNTIY
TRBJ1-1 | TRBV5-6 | ASSLRQGTEAF
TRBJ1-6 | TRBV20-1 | SASAEYNSPLH
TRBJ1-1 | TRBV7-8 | ASKAGTGATEAF
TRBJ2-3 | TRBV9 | ASSGLAGEYTDTQY
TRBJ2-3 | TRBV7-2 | ASSFLDGITDTQY
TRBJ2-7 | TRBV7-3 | ASSYLGAPSYEQY
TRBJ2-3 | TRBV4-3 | ASSQMRDTQY
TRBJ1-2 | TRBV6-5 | ATKGLTGGNYGYT
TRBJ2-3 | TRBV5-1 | ASGASWAERHTDTQY
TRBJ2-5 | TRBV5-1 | ATQDRDGRETQY
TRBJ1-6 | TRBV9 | ASSLGGHSPLH
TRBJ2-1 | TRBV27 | ASSLRRGMYNEQF
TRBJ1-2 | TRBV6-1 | ASSEEQGANGYT
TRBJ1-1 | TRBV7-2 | ASSLGNFGVDTEAF
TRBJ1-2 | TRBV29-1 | SVPGLGGYT
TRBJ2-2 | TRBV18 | ASSPGRRDAGELF
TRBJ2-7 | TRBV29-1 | SVEFQGANQY
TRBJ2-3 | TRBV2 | ASSELPWTSGGYTQY
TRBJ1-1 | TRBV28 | ASRPAGIYTEAF
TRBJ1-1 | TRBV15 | ATSRLSTGEAF
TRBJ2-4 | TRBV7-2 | ASSKGTFGKNIQY
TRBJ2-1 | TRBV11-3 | ASSLEASGSYNEQF
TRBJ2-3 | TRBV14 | ASSNWTSGARDTQY
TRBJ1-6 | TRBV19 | ASKAVDNSPLH
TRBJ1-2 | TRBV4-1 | ASSQVLRTGMNYGYT
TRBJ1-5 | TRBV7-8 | ASSLSDNQPQH
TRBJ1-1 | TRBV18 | ASSGRGQNTEAF
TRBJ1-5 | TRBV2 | ASSLGQENQPQH
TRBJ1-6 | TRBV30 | AWSPSGGLNSPLH
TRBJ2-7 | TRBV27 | ASSSTVGAYEQY
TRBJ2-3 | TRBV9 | ASSSQTSTDTQY
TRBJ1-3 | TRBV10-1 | ASSESGQDASGNTIY
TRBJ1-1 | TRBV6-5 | ASTGTALEAF
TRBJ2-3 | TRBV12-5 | ASGRQGPSTDTQY
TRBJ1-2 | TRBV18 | ASSPSQYYGYT
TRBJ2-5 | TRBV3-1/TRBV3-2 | ASSHTGEGVQETQY
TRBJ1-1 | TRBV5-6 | ASSSRQGGNTEAF
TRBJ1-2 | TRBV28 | ASSRGQVIGGYT
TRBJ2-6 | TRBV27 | ASSSEEGYSGANVLT
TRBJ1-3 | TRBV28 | ASSYPPQAGNTIY
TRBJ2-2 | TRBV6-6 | ASSQLGGRGGELF
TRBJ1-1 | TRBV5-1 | ASSAGTSNTEAF
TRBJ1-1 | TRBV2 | ASSGQGAITEAF
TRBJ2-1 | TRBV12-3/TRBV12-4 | ASSLGEDNEQF
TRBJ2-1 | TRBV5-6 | ASSPKLAGSYNEQF